This T cell receptor beta chain was recovered during a study of T cells in Graves' hyperthyroidism and ophthalmopathy. Template material for amplifying TCR beta CDR3 regions consisted of RNA transcripts. TCR CDR3 regions were first amplified by RT-PCR with HTBI primers. TCRdb ran MiXCR on the multiplex PCR reads and lists one entry per CDR3 protein. The repertoire holds about 380,000 distinct CDR3 sequences, with around 20% as singletons. PBMCs were derived from under 13 ml fresh peripheral blood. Regarding the study as a whole: Among clonotypes expanded in thyroid above 0.001, most were also found in blood.

This clonotype was counted a few times. Its antigen is not known. Per germline, CDR1 DFQATT and CDR2 SNEGSKA (reference sequence). The CDR3 is 15 residues long. Trimming shortened V by 3 bases and J by 0 bases, and 11 bases separated the two germline ends. The specimen sequenced was blood. This rearrangement joins TRBV20-1 to TRBJ2-2, with a possible D match to TRBD2 (6 bases). This TCR derives from a young man with Graves' ophthalmopathy. The CDR3 is CSASKLASNTGELFF. Here the CDR3 DNA reads TGCAGTGCTAGCAAACTAGCCTCGAACACCGGGGAGCTGTTTTTT.